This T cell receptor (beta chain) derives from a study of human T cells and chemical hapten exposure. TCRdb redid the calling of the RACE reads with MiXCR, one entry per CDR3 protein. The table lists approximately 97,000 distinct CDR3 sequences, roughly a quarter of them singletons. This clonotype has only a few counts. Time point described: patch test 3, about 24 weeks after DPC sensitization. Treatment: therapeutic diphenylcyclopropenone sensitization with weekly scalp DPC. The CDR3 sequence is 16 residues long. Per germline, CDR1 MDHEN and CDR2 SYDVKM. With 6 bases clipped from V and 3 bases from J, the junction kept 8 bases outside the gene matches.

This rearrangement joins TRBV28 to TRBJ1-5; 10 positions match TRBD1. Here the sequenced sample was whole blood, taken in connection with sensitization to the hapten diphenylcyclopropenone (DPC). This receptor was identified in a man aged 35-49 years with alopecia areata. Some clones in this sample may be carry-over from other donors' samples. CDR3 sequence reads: CASRLSGTGDNQPQHF. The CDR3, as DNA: TGTGCCAGCAGACTCTCCGGGACAGGGGACAATCAGCCCCAGCATTTT.